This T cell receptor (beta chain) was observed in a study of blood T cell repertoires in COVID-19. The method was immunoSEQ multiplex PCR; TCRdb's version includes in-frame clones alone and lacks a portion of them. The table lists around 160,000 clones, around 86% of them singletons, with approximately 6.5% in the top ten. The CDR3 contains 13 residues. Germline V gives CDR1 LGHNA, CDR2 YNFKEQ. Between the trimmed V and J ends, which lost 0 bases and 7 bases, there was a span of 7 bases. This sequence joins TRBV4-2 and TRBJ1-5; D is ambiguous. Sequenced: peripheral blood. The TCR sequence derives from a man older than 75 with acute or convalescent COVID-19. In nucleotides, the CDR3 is TGTGCCAGCAGCCAAGATCTCAGACAGCCCCAGCATTTT. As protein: CASSQDLRQPQHF.